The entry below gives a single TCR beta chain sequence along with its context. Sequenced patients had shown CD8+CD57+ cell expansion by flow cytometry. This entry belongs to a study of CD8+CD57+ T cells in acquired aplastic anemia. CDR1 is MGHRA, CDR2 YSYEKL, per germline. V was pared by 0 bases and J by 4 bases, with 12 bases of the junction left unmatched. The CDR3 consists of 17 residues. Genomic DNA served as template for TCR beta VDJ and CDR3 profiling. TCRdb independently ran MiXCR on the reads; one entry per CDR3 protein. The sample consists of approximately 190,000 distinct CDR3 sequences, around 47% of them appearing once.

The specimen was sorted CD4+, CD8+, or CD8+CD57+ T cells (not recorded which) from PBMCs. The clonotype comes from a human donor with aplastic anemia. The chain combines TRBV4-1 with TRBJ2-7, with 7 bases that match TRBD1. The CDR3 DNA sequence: TGCGCCAGCAGCCAAGATCGAGTGTTACAGGGGACGTACGAGCAGTACTTC. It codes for CASSQDRVLQGTYEQYF.